This TCR beta chain emerged from a study of breast tumors, draining lymph nodes, adjacent tissues. Study conclusions and caveats: The data were judged consistent with most tumor T cells coming from lymph node and expanding in tumor.

Axillary draining lymph nodes of breast cancer patients supplied the node samples. This CDR3 region has 14 residues. Looked up from germline, CDR1 is DFQATT and CDR2 is SNEGSKA (reference sequence). TCRdb re-derived calls from the multiplex PCR reads in MiXCR, one entry per CDR3 protein. The sample has 200,000 or so distinct CDR3 sequences; approximately 30% are singletons. This clonotype was observed a handful of times. Antigen unknown. Compared with germline, one end of the junction differs, possibly owing to a read error. This receptor was taken from a female donor with breast cancer. Some clones in this sample may be carry-over from other donors' samples. Sequencing was performed on axillary lymph node tissue. The gene calls are TRBV20-1 and TRBJ1-5; D is possibly TRBD1 (6 bases). CDR3 protein: CGAIQDSYVASQHF. DNA of the CDR3: TGCGGTGCTATTCAGGACAGTTACGTTGCGTCCCAGCATTTT.